The rows below give T cell receptor beta chains drawn from one sample of a study of cytomegalovirus exposure and HLA in healthy donors. The protocol was immunoSEQ multiplex PCR, while the TCRdb copy is restricted to in-frame clones and leaves out a portion. The table lists some 100,000 clones, 85% to 90% of them singletons. The specimen sequenced was PBMCs. The receptors come from a woman between 18 and 30 years old in good health and CMV-seronegative. Each CDR3 is given with its conserved first and last residue. The D gene is left open where the match is weak. Not all rows give a size; the values are once, few, many and, for expanded clones, a class.

j_gene: TRBJ2-3
d_gene: TRBD2
v_gene: TRBV7-2
abundance: NA
CDR3nt: TGTGCCAGCAGTCACCGTAGCGGGGGTTTCACAGATACGCAGTATTTT
CDR3aa: CASSHRSGGFTDTQYF

j_gene: TRBJ2-3
d_gene: NA
v_gene: TRBV9
abundance: NA
CDR3nt: TGTGCCAGCAGCGAACCTGCCAAAAAACTAGCCCCAGACACAGATACGCAGTATTTT
CDR3aa: CASSEPAKKLAPDTDTQYF

j_gene: TRBJ1-5
d_gene: NA
v_gene: TRBV6-1
abundance: NA
CDR3nt: TGTGCCAGCAGTGAACGTAAAACAGTATCCAATCAGCCCCAGCATTTT
CDR3aa: CASSERKTVSNQPQHF

j_gene: TRBJ1-2
d_gene: TRBD1
v_gene: TRBV25-1
abundance: NA
CDR3nt: TGTGCCAGCAGTGAGGGACAGTCCTATGGCTACACCTTC
CDR3aa: CASSEGQSYGYTF

j_gene: TRBJ2-7
d_gene: TRBD2
v_gene: TRBV9
abundance: NA
CDR3nt: TGTGCCAGCAGCGTTGAGCGGGGAAGCGAGCAGTACTTC
CDR3aa: CASSVERGSEQYF

j_gene: TRBJ1-2
d_gene: TRBD1
v_gene: TRBV9
abundance: NA
CDR3nt: TGTGCCAGCAGCGCCACACCCAGGCAGGGGGAACCTAACTATGGCTACACCTTC
CDR3aa: CASSATPRQGEPNYGYTF

j_gene: TRBJ1-4
d_gene: NA
v_gene: TRBV7-9
abundance: NA
CDR3nt: TGTGCCAGCAGCCCTCTTGGGGGGGGCGTGAACAATAATGAAAAACTGTTTTTT
CDR3aa: CASSPLGGGVNNNEKLFF

j_gene: TRBJ1-1
d_gene: NA
v_gene: TRBV11-2
abundance: NA
CDR3nt: TGTGCCAGCAGTCCGGGACAATTGAACACTGAAGCTTTCTTT
CDR3aa: CASSPGQLNTEAFF

j_gene: TRBJ2-7
d_gene: NA
v_gene: TRBV19
abundance: NA
CDR3nt: TGTGCCAGTAGTATCGGTAGCAACGAGCAGTACTTC
CDR3aa: CASSIGSNEQYF

j_gene: TRBJ2-3
d_gene: NA
v_gene: TRBV25-1
abundance: NA
CDR3nt: TGTGCCAGCGCACACATATCCACAGATACGCAGTATTTT
CDR3aa: CASAHISTDTQYF

j_gene: TRBJ2-1
d_gene: TRBD2
v_gene: TRBV7-2
abundance: NA
CDR3nt: TGTGCCAGCAACCGAGGGACTAGCGGGAGGGCCGGCAATGAGCAGTTCTTC
CDR3aa: CASNRGTSGRAGNEQFF

j_gene: TRBJ2-1
d_gene: NA
v_gene: TRBV13
abundance: once
CDR3nt: TGTGCCAGCAGCCTAACTAGCCCCTACAATGAGCAGTTCTTC
CDR3aa: CASSLTSPYNEQFF

j_gene: TRBJ1-2
d_gene: NA
v_gene: TRBV7-2
abundance: NA
CDR3nt: TGTGCCAGCAGCTTAGCCACAGCCACGGACTATGGCTACACCTTC
CDR3aa: CASSLATATDYGYTF

j_gene: TRBJ1-2
d_gene: NA
v_gene: TRBV28
abundance: NA
CDR3nt: TGTGCCAGCAGAACCAATTCCGGCTATGGCTACACCTTC
CDR3aa: CASRTNSGYGYTF

j_gene: TRBJ2-7
d_gene: NA
v_gene: TRBV15
abundance: NA
CDR3nt: TGTGCCACCAGCCTGGCCCCGGACTTGTACGAGCAGTACTTC
CDR3aa: CATSLAPDLYEQYF

j_gene: TRBJ2-3
d_gene: TRBD2
v_gene: TRBV7-3
abundance: NA
CDR3nt: TGTGCCAGCAGCTTACAGCGGGGTGTGGATACGCAGTATTTT
CDR3aa: CASSLQRGVDTQYF

j_gene: TRBJ2-3
d_gene: NA
v_gene: TRBV5-6
abundance: NA
CDR3nt: TGTGCCAGCAGCTTGGTAAGGACTGTAGACACAGATACGCAGTATTTT
CDR3aa: CASSLVRTVDTDTQYF

j_gene: TRBJ1-1
d_gene: NA
v_gene: TRBV27
abundance: NA
CDR3nt: TGTGCCAGCAGTACCGTCCCTAGAGGACGACTAGAAGCTTTCTTT
CDR3aa: CASSTVPRGRLEAFF

j_gene: TRBJ2-7
d_gene: NA
v_gene: TRBV28
abundance: few
CDR3nt: TGTGCCAGCAGTATCGACAGGAACTACGAGCAGTACTTC
CDR3aa: CASSIDRNYEQYF

j_gene: TRBJ1-1
d_gene: TRBD1
v_gene: TRBV30
abundance: NA
CDR3nt: TGTGCCTGGACCCCGGGACAGGGGTTCCCCGAAGCTTTCTTT
CDR3aa: CAWTPGQGFPEAFF

j_gene: TRBJ2-1
d_gene: NA
v_gene: TRBV2
abundance: NA
CDR3nt: TGTGCCAGCAGTGGGTCTCCAAACGGCAATGAGCAGTTCTTC
CDR3aa: CASSGSPNGNEQFF

j_gene: TRBJ1-6
d_gene: NA
v_gene: TRBV5-4
abundance: NA
CDR3nt: TGTGCCAGCAGCACCCAGGGCAGCCTAAATAATTCACCCCTCCACTTT
CDR3aa: CASSTQGSLNNSPLHF

j_gene: TRBJ2-5
d_gene: TRBD1
v_gene: TRBV6-6
abundance: NA
CDR3nt: TGTGCCAGCAGTAGCAGGGGGCGCGCGGAGACCCAGTACTTC
CDR3aa: CASSSRGRAETQYF

j_gene: TRBJ2-7
d_gene: TRBD2
v_gene: TRBV5-6
abundance: NA
CDR3nt: TGTGCCAGCAACCTCCGGGGGGGGGACGAGCAGTACTTC
CDR3aa: CASNLRGGDEQYF

j_gene: TRBJ2-7
d_gene: NA
v_gene: TRBV2
abundance: NA
CDR3nt: TGTGCCAGCAGTAAACAGGTTCTCGAGCAGTACTTC
CDR3aa: CASSKQVLEQYF

j_gene: TRBJ2-1
d_gene: TRBD1
v_gene: TRBV29-1
abundance: NA
CDR3nt: TGCAGCGTACCCAGGGTTGGGGCAGGGGGTGAGCAGTTCTTC
CDR3aa: CSVPRVGAGGEQFF

j_gene: TRBJ1-4
d_gene: NA
v_gene: TRBV6-6
abundance: NA
CDR3nt: TGTGCCAGCATTCAGGGCTCAGCAACTAATGAAAAACTGTTTTTT
CDR3aa: CASIQGSATNEKLFF

j_gene: TRBJ2-2
d_gene: NA
v_gene: TRBV4-3
abundance: once
CDR3nt: TGCGCCAGCAGCCAGGGGGCGCGGTGGACCGGGGAGCTGTTTTTT
CDR3aa: CASSQGARWTGELFF

j_gene: TRBJ2-1
d_gene: TRBD1
v_gene: TRBV13
abundance: NA
CDR3nt: TGTGCCAGCAGACAAGGACAGGGGGCTTTCAGTGAGCAGTTCTTC
CDR3aa: CASRQGQGAFSEQFF

j_gene: TRBJ1-1
d_gene: TRBD1
v_gene: TRBV7-9
abundance: NA
CDR3nt: TGTGCCAGCAGCTACTCTCCCGATCCTTTTACAGGGGGCAGTGAAGCTTTCTTT
CDR3aa: CASSYSPDPFTGGSEAFF

j_gene: TRBJ2-7
d_gene: NA
v_gene: TRBV9
abundance: once
CDR3nt: TGTGCCAGCGGAGGGGCCAACCCGCGCGAGCAGTACTTC
CDR3aa: CASGGANPREQYF

j_gene: TRBJ2-7
d_gene: TRBD1
v_gene: TRBV4-1
abundance: NA
CDR3nt: TGCGCCAGCAGCCTAATAGGGACAGCTTCCTACGAGCAGTACTTC
CDR3aa: CASSLIGTASYEQYF

j_gene: TRBJ1-6
d_gene: NA
v_gene: TRBV28
abundance: NA
CDR3nt: TGTGCCAGCAGTTTAGGGGGGTCCCCCCTCCACTTT
CDR3aa: CASSLGGSPLHF

j_gene: TRBJ2-5
d_gene: TRBD2
v_gene: TRBV7-3
abundance: NA
CDR3nt: TGTGCCAGCAGCTCCACGGGACTAGCGGGTGAGACCCAGTACTTC
CDR3aa: CASSSTGLAGETQYF

j_gene: TRBJ2-7
d_gene: NA
v_gene: TRBV5-6
abundance: NA
CDR3nt: TGTGCCAGCAGCTTGGGGCACGGGTTCGAGCAGTACTTC
CDR3aa: CASSLGHGFEQYF

j_gene: TRBJ2-7
d_gene: TRBD2
v_gene: TRBV9
abundance: few
CDR3nt: TGTGCCAGCAGCGTAGAGGACGGGGGGAACTCCTACGAGCAGTACTTC
CDR3aa: CASSVEDGGNSYEQYF

j_gene: TRBJ1-4
d_gene: TRBD1
v_gene: TRBV2
abundance: NA
CDR3nt: TGTGCCAGCATGGGACAGGGCCAAGAAAAACTGTTTTTT
CDR3aa: CASMGQGQEKLFF

j_gene: TRBJ1-1
d_gene: NA
v_gene: TRBV28
abundance: NA
CDR3nt: TGTGCCAGCAGTTTCGGGGAGGGCACTGAAGCTTTCTTT
CDR3aa: CASSFGEGTEAFF

j_gene: TRBJ1-6
d_gene: NA
v_gene: TRBV6-6
abundance: NA
CDR3nt: TGTGCCAGCAGTTACTTTACGACAGGTAGCAATTCACCCCTCCACTTT
CDR3aa: CASSYFTTGSNSPLHF

j_gene: TRBJ2-1
d_gene: TRBD2
v_gene: TRBV9
abundance: NA
CDR3nt: TGTGCCAGCAGCCTCTCAGTACTAGCGGACAATGAGCAGTTCTTC
CDR3aa: CASSLSVLADNEQFF

j_gene: TRBJ1-2
d_gene: NA
v_gene: TRBV19
abundance: once
CDR3nt: TGTGCCAGTGTCCGGGGGGCCTATGGCTACACCTTC
CDR3aa: CASVRGAYGYTF

j_gene: TRBJ2-1
d_gene: TRBD2
v_gene: TRBV6-4
abundance: NA
CDR3nt: TGTGCCAGCAGTGACGGAGCGGGAGGCGGGAATGAGCAGTTCTTC
CDR3aa: CASSDGAGGGNEQFF

j_gene: TRBJ2-2
d_gene: NA
v_gene: TRBV9
abundance: NA
CDR3nt: TGTGCCAGCAGCGCAACTACGGGAAACACCGGGGAGCTGTTTTTT
CDR3aa: CASSATTGNTGELFF

j_gene: TRBJ2-2
d_gene: TRBD2
v_gene: TRBV4-3
abundance: NA
CDR3nt: TGCGCCAGCAGCCCCCAAAGCGGGACGAACACCGGGGAGCTGTTTTTT
CDR3aa: CASSPQSGTNTGELFF

j_gene: TRBJ1-2
d_gene: NA
v_gene: TRBV15
abundance: few
CDR3nt: TGTGCCACCAGCCCCCAGAGGGGAGGGCACGCTAACTATGGCTACACCTTC
CDR3aa: CATSPQRGGHANYGYTF

j_gene: TRBJ1-2
d_gene: NA
v_gene: TRBV19
abundance: NA
CDR3nt: TGTGCCAGTAGTCCAAGGCGGGGATTCCAGGGCTACACCTTC
CDR3aa: CASSPRRGFQGYTF

j_gene: TRBJ2-1
d_gene: NA
v_gene: TRBV6-1
abundance: once
CDR3nt: TGTGCCAGCGGTTTCATAGGGGTAAACAATGAGCAGTTCTTC
CDR3aa: CASGFIGVNNEQFF

j_gene: TRBJ1-1
d_gene: TRBD1
v_gene: TRBV10-3
abundance: NA
CDR3nt: TGTGCCATCAGTGATACAGGGGTTGAAGCTTTCTTT
CDR3aa: CAISDTGVEAFF

j_gene: TRBJ2-7
d_gene: TRBD1
v_gene: TRBV4-3
abundance: NA
CDR3nt: TGCGCCAGCAGCCAAAGGCGACAGGGGACAACCTACGAGCAGTACTTC
CDR3aa: CASSQRRQGTTYEQYF

j_gene: TRBJ1-6
d_gene: NA
v_gene: TRBV28
abundance: once
CDR3nt: TGTGCCAGCAGTAGTAGGGGCCACCTCCACTTT
CDR3aa: CASSSRGHLHF

j_gene: TRBJ1-2
d_gene: TRBD1
v_gene: TRBV11-1
abundance: NA
CDR3nt: TGTGCCAGCAGCACCAACAGGGGGCGGTTCTATGGCTACACCTTC
CDR3aa: CASSTNRGRFYGYTF

j_gene: TRBJ1-1
d_gene: TRBD1
v_gene: TRBV19
abundance: once
CDR3nt: TGTGCCAGTATAAGGGACAGGGGTACCACTGAAGCTTTCTTT
CDR3aa: CASIRDRGTTEAFF

j_gene: TRBJ1-2
d_gene: NA
v_gene: TRBV2
abundance: NA
CDR3nt: TGTGCCAGCAGTGAAGGCGGCTATGGCTACACCTTC
CDR3aa: CASSEGGYGYTF

j_gene: TRBJ2-1
d_gene: TRBD2
v_gene: TRBV27
abundance: once
CDR3nt: TGTGCCAGCAGTTACCGCCAAACCCATAGCGGGAAAGACAATGAGCAGTTCTTC
CDR3aa: CASSYRQTHSGKDNEQFF

j_gene: TRBJ2-5
d_gene: TRBD2
v_gene: TRBV18
abundance: NA
CDR3nt: TGTGCCAGCTCACCACCTAGGGGAACTAGCGCGCTACAAGAGACCCAGTACTTC
CDR3aa: CASSPPRGTSALQETQYF